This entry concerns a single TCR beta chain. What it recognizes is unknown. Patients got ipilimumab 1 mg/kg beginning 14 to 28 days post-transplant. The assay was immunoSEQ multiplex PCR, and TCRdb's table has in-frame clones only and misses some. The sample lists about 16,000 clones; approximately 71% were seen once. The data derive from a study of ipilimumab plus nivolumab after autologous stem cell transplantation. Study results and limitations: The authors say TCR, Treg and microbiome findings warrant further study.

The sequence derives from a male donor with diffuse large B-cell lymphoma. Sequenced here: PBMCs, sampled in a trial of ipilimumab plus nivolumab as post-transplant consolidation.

The CDR3 DNA reads TGTGCCAGCAGCTCCCGGGGGGAAGAGACCCAGTACTTC. Amino acids: CASSSRGEETQYF. V gene TRBV6-6 combines with J gene TRBJ2-5, with 7 bases matching TRBD2. Trimming cost V 6 bases and J 3 bases; bases outside gene matches: 4. From germline, CDR1 is MNHNY and CDR2 SVGAGI (reference sequence). The CDR3 extends over 13 amino acids.